The 11 T cell receptor beta chains below come from one sample, sequenced in a study of CD8+ T cells in alopecia areata. Extraction and reverse transcription of RNA yielded cDNA as the sequencing template. Sequenced by immunoSEQ multiplex PCR; TCRdb stores in-frame clones only, minus some. Listed for the sample are approximately 5,400 clones, none seen a single time. The time point here: mouse skin 6 weeks after grafting, around onset of hair loss. Here the sequenced sample was skin, taken at week 6. All receptors come from a C3H/HeJ mouse with alopecia areata. Mouse strain MHC haplotype: H2-k.

In its sample, this clone was seen a few times. Gene names follow the mouse nomenclature. Read sequence stops 4 residues before the CDR3 end, and the germline J gene provides the missing end. V is TRBV13-1 and J is TRBJ2-2; TRBD1 is a possible D gene (5 bases). Trimming removed 0 bases at V and 6 bases at J, with 9 bases between. Germline V gives CDR1 NSHNY, CDR2 SYGAGN. The CDR3 consists of 14 residues. The CDR3 bases that were read are TGTGCCAGCAGTGATGCGGCAGGGCCCGGG. It translates to CASSDAAGPG. The complete CDR3 reads CASSDAAGPGQLYF.

There are many counts of this clone. The gene symbols are mouse symbols. The DNA ends 4 residues before the CDR3 does, and the rest of the CDR3 is filled in from the germline J gene. The chain couples TRBV14 to TRBJ2-2, with D perhaps matching TRBD1 (5 bases). The CDR3 is 13 residues long. The germline V and J ends were trimmed by 10 bases and 3 bases, with 13 bases remaining between them. Germline-derived CDR1 and CDR2 are SGHDT and FRDEAV. CDR3 protein: CAQGPGHTGQLYF. CDR3 bases read: TGTGCCCAAGGGCCAGGGCACACCGGG. The full variable domain, with the rest looked up from reference TRBV14 and TRBJ2-2, is EAGVTQSPRYAVLQEGQAVSFWCDPISGHDTLYWYQQPRDQGPQLLVYFRDEAVIDNSQLPSDRFSAVRPKGTNSTLKIQSAKQGDTATYLCAQGPGHTGQLYFGEGSKLTVL.

With regard to this clone: The gene names given are mouse names. The read falls 4 residues short of the CDR3 end, and the missing part is taken from the germline J gene. This chain joins TRBV29 and TRBJ2-5; tentatively, D is TRBD1 (6 bases). The CDR3 totals 14 residues. Trimming stripped 6 bases from V and 3 bases from J, with 13 bases between. Looked up from germline, CDR1 is MSHET and CDR2 is SYDVDS. The CDR3 loop reads CASSPGTRQDTQYF. CDR3 bases read: TGTGCTAGCAGCCCCGGGACACGACAAGAC.

This clone was picked up many times. These gene names are mouse names. The CDR3 goes on 4 residues after the read ends, and that part is filled in from the germline J gene. The chain couples TRBV19 to TRBJ2-5; D is possibly TRBD1 (6 bases). The germline V gene encodes CDR1 FNHDT and CDR2 SITEND (reference sequence). This CDR3 contains 14 residues. Trimming removed 4 bases at V and 1 base at J, with 10 bases between. The CDR3: CASSSQGDQDTQYF. The sequenced part of the CDR3 DNA is TGTGCCAGCAGTTCACAGGGAGACCAAGAC.

This clone was counted between two and nine times. Gene names follow the mouse nomenclature. The read stops 3 residues short of the end of the CDR3; the missing end is completed from the germline J gene. The chain links TRBV19 to TRBJ1-6, with 10 bases that match TRBD1. TRBJ1-6 is marked as an open reading frame, function uncertain. This CDR3 is built from 15 residues. The V and J ends lost 4 bases and 7 bases, in that order; junction bases with no gene match: 5. Germline V gives CDR1 FNHDT, CDR2 SITEND (reference sequence). CDR3 DNA (partial): TGTGCCAGCAGTCCCGACAGGGGGCGGAATTCGCCC. This gives the protein CASSPDRGRNSP. In full, the CDR3 is CASSPDRGRNSPLYF.

Ten or more counts support this clone. Mouse names are used for the genes. CDR3 bases read: TGTGCCAGCAGCCACGGGACTGGGAAAGAC. Its translation is CASSHGTGKD. The entire CDR3 reads CASSHGTGKDTQYF. The J gene is TRBJ2-5, the V gene TRBV3; TRBD2 aligns across 9 bases. The read terminates 4 residues ahead of where the CDR3 ends, so the germline J gene completes it. Germline V gives CDR1 SNHLY, CDR2 FYNGKV (reference sequence). There are 14 residues in the CDR3.

This clone was seen a handful of times. Genes here carry mouse names. The CDR3 end lies 4 residues beyond the end of the read and is filled in from the germline J gene. This chain joins TRBV13-2 and TRBJ1-1; 9 bases align to TRBD1. The germline V gene has CDR1 NNHNN and CDR2 SYGAGS (reference sequence). CDR3 length: 14 amino acids. The CDR3 sequence is CASGATGGGTEVFF. The CDR3 bases that were read are TGTGCCAGCGGTGCCACAGGGGGCGGGACA.

This clone has at least ten counts. Genes and germline come from the mouse. The read gets to within 4 residues of the CDR3 end, and the germline J gene fills in the rest. The V call is TRBV13-2, the J call TRBJ2-3; a possible D gene is TRBD2 (6 bases). In germline, CDR1 is NNHNN, CDR2 SYGAGS (reference sequence). The CDR3 is 14 residues long. V was shortened by 7 bases and J by 0 bases, with 12 bases between the two germline ends. The CDR3 is CASWLGPSAETLYF. The CDR3 DNA, read in part, is TGTGCCAGCTGGCTGGGGCCTAGTGCAGAA.

This clone was picked up a small number of times. Mouse germline and gene names are used. The read is 4 residues too short to cover the CDR3 end, so that end is filled in from the germline J gene. The chain carries TRBV19 and TRBJ2-3; TRBD1 aligns across 10 bases. V lost 2 bases to trimming and J lost 1 base; unmatched junction nucleotides: 1. The germline V gene encodes CDR1 FNHDT and CDR2 SITEND (reference sequence). The CDR3 runs 15 residues. The sequenced CDR3 bases are TGTGCCAGCAGTATCGGGACAGGGGGTGCAGAA. Translating gives CASSIGTGGAE. The CDR3 reads in full as CASSIGTGGAETLYF.

With regard to this clone: Mouse germline and gene names are used. Read sequence stops 4 residues before the CDR3 end, and the germline J gene provides the missing end. V is TRBV13-2 and J is TRBJ2-5, with 8 bases fitting TRBD1. Trimming at V came to 5 bases and at J to 1 base, leaving 0 bases not matched to a gene. Germline V gene data show CDR1 as NNHNN and CDR2 as SYGAGS (reference sequence). There are 13 residues in the CDR3. The CDR3 loop is CASGQGDQDTQYF. Incomplete CDR3 DNA: TGTGCCAGCGGACAGGGGGACCAAGAC.

This clone has a count of ten or more. Mouse gene names and germline throughout. The CDR3 end falls 4 residues outside the read, so it is completed with the germline J gene. The chain couples TRBV5 to TRBJ2-1; D call uncertain. The CDR3 is 13 amino acids. V was cut by 2 bases and J by 5 bases, with 7 bases left in between. CDR1 and CDR2 (germline): LGHNA, YNLKQL (reference sequence). The chain's CDR3 is CASSQQTNAEQFF. Incomplete CDR3 DNA: TGTGCCAGCAGCCAACAGACGAATGCT.